This TCR beta chain appears in the sequencing data of a study of molecular identifiers for immune sequencing clone quantification. Study-level findings and limits: Reports indicate spiked Jurkat TCR RNA from one cell could be found among roughly 930,000 naive cells. In CMV-specific effectors, clones above 20 copies held over 99% of molecules; naive, under 1%. Sizes of highly expanded clones could be underestimated through identical TCRs sharing a barcode.

A single record per CDR3 protein comes from TCRdb applying MiXCR to the PCR reads. The repertoire includes some 40,000 distinct CDR3 sequences, roughly 24% of them detected once, and around 0.97% sits in the top ten. As for this clonotype: What it binds is not known. A much larger clone lies a single base off, so this may be a read error.

When naive CD8 T cells were sorted, they were gated as CD8+CD4-CCR7+CD45RA+. Germline V gene lookup returns CDR1 SGHDT and CDR2 YYEEEE. The CDR3 is 13 residues long. V and J are TRBV5-6 and TRBJ2-3; D remains unclear. The sequence came from a human donor in good health. Some libraries in this study had Jurkat cell RNA spiked in. Sequencing was done on a sample of naive CD8+ T cells from blood, with Jurkat cell RNA spiked in. Regarding subset: FACS-sorted CD8+CD4-CCR7+CD45RA+ naive T cells. CDR3 region: CASSLDFPDTQCF. The DNA for the CDR3 is TGTGCCAGCAGCTTAGACTTCCCAGATACGCAGTGTTTT.